This TCR beta chain was sequenced during a study of identical twins. General study findings and limits: The models gave estimates that fell short of the out-of-frame TCR alpha sharing seen in monozygotic twins. Memory repertoires showed no such pattern, whereas abundant cord blood beta clonotypes carried fewer insertions.

Template switching supplied a universal primer site; unique molecular identifiers were carried on the cDNA. TCRdb re-called the 5' RACE reads through MiXCR, storing one row per CDR3 protein. The repertoire holds roughly 710,000 distinct CDR3 sequences, around 6% seen once, with 1.5% to 2% in the top ten. This clonotype was counted a few times. The antigen is unknown. The CDR3 sequence is 14 residues long. The germline V gene has CDR1 KGHDR and CDR2 SFDVKD. The germline V and J ends were trimmed by 8 bases and 3 bases, with 10 bases remaining between them. The sequencing sample was made of naive T cells sorted from blood. This sequence originates from a man between 18 and 35 years old in good health. The rearrangement joins TRBV24-1 to TRBJ2-6, with D possibly TRBD2 on 6 matching bases. Here the CDR3 reads CATMEGYGANVLTF. CDR3 nucleotides: TGTGCCACCATGGAGGGATATGGGGCCAACGTCCTGACTTTC.